This TCR beta chain was obtained from a study of cytomegalovirus exposure and HLA in healthy donors. Whole-study results and caveats: In most subjects, TCR beta sequences reportedly gave accurate predictions of HLA-A and HLA-B alleles.

To note about this clone: Its specificity is unknown.

Primers: 60 Vbeta forward and 13 Jbeta reverse. TCRdb keeps only in-frame clones here, not all; method: immunoSEQ multiplex PCR. The sample has about 120,000 clones, 75% seen once. The sample consisted of PBMCs. The sequence came from a woman aged 40 to 49 in good health and CMV-seropositive.

CDR3 loop: CASSLEAGIGNTIYF. For the CDR3, the DNA is TGTGCCAGCAGTTTAGAGGCGGGAATTGGAAACACCATATATTTT. The gene calls are TRBV27 and TRBJ1-3; D gene ambiguous. Looked up from germline, CDR1 is MNHEY and CDR2 is SMNVEV (reference sequence). The CDR3 is 15 amino acids. The V and J ends lost 2 bases and 3 bases respectively, with 11 bases between them.